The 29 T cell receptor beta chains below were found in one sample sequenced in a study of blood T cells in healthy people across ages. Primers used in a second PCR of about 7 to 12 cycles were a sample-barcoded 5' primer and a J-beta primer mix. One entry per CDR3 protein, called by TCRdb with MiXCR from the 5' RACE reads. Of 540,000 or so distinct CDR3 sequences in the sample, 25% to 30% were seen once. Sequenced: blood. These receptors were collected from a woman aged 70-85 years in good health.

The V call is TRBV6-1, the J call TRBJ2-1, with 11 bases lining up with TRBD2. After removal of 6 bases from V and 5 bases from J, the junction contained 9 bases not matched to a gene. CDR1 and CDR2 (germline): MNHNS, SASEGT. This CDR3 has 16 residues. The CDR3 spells CASSDRLAGINNEQFF. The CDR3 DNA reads TGTGCCAGCAGCGACCGACTAGCGGGAATTAACAATGAGCAGTTCTTC.

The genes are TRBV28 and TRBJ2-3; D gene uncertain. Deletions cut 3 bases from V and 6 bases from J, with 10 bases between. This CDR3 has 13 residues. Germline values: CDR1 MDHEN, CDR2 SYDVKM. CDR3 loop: CASSLDRYDTQYF. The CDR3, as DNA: TGTGCCAGCAGTTTGGACCGGTATGATACGCAGTATTTT.

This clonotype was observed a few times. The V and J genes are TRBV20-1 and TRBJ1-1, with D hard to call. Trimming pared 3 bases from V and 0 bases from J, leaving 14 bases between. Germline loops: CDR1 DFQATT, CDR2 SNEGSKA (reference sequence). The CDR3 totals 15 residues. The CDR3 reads CSASNKASVNTEAFF. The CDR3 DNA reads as TGCAGTGCTAGTAATAAGGCCTCAGTGAACACTGAAGCTTTCTTT.

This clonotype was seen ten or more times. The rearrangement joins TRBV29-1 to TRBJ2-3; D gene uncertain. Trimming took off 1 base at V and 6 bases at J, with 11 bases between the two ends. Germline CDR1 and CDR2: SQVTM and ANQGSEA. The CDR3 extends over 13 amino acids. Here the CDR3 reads CSVEGGAGDTQYF. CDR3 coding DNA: TGCAGCGTTGAAGGAGGCGCTGGCGATACGCAGTATTTT.

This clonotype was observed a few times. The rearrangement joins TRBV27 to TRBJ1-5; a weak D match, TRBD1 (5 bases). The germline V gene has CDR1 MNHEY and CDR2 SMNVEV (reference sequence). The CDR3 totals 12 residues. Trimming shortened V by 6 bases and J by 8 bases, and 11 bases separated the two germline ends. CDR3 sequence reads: CASSEGAKPQHF. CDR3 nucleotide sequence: TGTGCCAGCAGCGAAGGGGCTAAGCCCCAGCATTTT.

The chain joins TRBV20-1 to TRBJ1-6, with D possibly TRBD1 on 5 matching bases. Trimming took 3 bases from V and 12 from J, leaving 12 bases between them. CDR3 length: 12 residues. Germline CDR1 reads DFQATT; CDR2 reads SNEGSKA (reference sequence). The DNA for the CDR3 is TGCAGTGCTAGGCGGGACCCGGAACCCCTCCACTTT. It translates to CSARRDPEPLHF.

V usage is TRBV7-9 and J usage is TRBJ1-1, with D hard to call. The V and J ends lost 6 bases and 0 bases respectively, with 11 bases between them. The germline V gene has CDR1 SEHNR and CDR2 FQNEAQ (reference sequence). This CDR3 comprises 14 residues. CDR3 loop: CASRHDVMNTEAFF. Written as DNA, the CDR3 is TGTGCCAGCAGACACGACGTCATGAACACTGAAGCTTTCTTT.

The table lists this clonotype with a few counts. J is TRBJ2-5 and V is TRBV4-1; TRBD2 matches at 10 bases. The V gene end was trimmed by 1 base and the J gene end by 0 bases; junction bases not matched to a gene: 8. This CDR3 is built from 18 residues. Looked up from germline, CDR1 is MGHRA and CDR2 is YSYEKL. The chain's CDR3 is CASSQGLGAGGNQETQYF. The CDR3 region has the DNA TGCGCCAGCAGCCAAGGTTTAGGAGCGGGGGGGAACCAAGAGACCCAGTACTTC.

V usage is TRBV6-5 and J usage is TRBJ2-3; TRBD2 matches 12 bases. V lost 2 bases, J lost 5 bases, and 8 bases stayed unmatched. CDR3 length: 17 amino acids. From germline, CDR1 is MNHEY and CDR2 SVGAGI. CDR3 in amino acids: CASSYGSSGGVLDTQYF. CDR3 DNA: TGTGCCAGCAGTTACGGTTCTAGCGGGGGGGTATTAGATACGCAGTATTTT.

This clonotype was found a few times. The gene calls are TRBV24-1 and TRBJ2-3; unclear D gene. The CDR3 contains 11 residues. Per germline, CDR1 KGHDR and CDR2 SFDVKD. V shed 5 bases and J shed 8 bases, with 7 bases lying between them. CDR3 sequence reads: CATSAGGTQYF. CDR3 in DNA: TGTGCCACCAGTGCGGGCGGTACGCAGTATTTT.

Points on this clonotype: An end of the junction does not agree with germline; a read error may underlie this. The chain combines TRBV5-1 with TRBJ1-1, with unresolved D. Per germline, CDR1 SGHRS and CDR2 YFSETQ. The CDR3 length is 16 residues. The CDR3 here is CASSPSGANSYTEAFF. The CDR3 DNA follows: TGCGCCAGCAGCCCTTCCGGAGCAAACAGCTACACTGAGGCTTTCTTT.

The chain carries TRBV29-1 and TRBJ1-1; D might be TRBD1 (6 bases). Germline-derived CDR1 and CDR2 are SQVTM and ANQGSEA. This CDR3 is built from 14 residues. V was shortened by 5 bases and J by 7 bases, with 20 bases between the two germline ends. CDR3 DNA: TGCAGCGTTCTGGAGGGCGGGGGCCCGAGTGAAGCTTTCTTT. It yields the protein CSVLEGGGPSEAFF.

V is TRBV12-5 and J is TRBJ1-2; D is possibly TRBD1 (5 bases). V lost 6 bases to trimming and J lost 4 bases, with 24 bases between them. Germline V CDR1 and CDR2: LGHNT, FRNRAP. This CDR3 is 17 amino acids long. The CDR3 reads CASGNYQGAVLVYGYTF. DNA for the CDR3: TGTGCTAGTGGCAATTACCAGGGCGCGGTTCTAGTCTATGGCTACACCTTC.

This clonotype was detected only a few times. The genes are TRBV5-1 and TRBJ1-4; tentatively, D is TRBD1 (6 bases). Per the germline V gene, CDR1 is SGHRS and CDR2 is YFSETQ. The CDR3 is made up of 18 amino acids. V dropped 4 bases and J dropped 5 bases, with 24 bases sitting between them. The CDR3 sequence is CASSLNRVTDPKNEKLFF. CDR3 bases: TGCGCCAGCAGCCTAAACAGGGTTACCGACCCAAAGAATGAAAAACTGTTTTTT.

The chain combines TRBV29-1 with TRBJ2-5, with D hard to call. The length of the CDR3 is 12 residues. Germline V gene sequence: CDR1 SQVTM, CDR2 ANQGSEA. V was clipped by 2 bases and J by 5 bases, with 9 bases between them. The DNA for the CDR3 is TGCAGCGTTGAATACGTTTCGGAGACCCAGTACTTC. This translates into CSVEYVSETQYF.

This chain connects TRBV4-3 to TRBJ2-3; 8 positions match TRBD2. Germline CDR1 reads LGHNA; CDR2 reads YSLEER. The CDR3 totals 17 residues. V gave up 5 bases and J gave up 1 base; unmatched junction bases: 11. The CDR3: CASSLNSATSGTDTQYF. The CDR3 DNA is TGCGCCAGCAGCTTGAACTCGGCGACTAGCGGCACAGATACGCAGTATTTT.

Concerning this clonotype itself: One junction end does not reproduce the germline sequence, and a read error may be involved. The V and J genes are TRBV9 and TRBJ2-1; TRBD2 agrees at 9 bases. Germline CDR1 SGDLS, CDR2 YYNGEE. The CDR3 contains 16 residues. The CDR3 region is CASSDPRAGGYNGQFF. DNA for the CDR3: TGTGCCAGCAGCGACCCTAGGGCGGGGGGGTACAATGGGCAGTTCTTC. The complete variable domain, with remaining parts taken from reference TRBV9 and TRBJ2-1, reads DSGVTQTPKHLITATGQRVTLRCSPRSGDLSVYWYQQSLDQGLQFLIQYYNGEERAKGNILERFSAQQFPDLHSELNLSSLELGDSALYFCASSDPRAGGYNGQFFGPGTRLTVL.

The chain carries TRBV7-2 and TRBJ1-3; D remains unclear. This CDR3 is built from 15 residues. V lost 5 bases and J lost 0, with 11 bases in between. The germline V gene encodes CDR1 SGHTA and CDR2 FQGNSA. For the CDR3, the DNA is TGTGCCAGCAGCCTCAGTTCCAGCTCTGGAAACACCATATATTTT. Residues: CASSLSSSSGNTIYF. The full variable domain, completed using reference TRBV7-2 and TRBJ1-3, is GAGVSQSPSNKVTEKGKDVELRCDPISGHTALYWYRQSLGQGLEFLIYFQGNSAPDKSGLPSDRFSAERTGGSVSTLTIQRTQQEDSAVYLCASSLSSSSGNTIYFGEGSWLTVV.

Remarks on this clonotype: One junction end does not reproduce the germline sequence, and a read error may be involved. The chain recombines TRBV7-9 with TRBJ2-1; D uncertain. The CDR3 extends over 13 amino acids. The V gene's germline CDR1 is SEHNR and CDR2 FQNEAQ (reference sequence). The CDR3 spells CASSSMSPSEQLF. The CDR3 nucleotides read TGTGCCAGCAGCTCCATGAGCCCATCCGAGCAGCTCTTC.

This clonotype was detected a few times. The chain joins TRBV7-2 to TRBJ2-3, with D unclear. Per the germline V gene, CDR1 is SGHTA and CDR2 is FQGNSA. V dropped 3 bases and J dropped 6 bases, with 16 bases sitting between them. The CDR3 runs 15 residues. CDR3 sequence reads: CASSFQDLSTDTQYF. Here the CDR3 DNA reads TGTGCCAGCAGCTTCCAGGACCTATCCACCGATACGCAGTATTTT.

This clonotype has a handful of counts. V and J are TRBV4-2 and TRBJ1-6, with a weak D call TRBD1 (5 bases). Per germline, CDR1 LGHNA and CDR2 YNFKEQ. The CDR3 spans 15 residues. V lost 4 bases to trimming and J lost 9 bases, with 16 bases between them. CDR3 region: CASSPYGRVGSPLHF. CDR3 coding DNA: TGTGCCAGCAGCCCGTACGGCAGGGTGGGTTCACCCCTCCACTTT.

The CDR3 spells CASSPGQGRRSAEQFF. The DNA for the CDR3 is TGTGCCAGCAGCCCCGGACAGGGTAGACGATCGGCTGAGCAGTTCTTC. V is TRBV5-6 and J is TRBJ2-1; 8 nucleotides agree with TRBD1. Germline V gives CDR1 SGHDT, CDR2 YYEEEE. The CDR3 length is 16 residues. Trimming cost V 4 bases and J 9 bases; bases outside gene matches: 15.

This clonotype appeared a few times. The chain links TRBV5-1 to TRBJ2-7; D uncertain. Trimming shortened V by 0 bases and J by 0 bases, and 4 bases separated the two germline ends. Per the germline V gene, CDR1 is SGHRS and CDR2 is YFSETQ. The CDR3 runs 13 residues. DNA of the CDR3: TGCGCCAGCAGCTTGGGTTACTCCTACGAGCAGTACTTC. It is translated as CASSLGYSYEQYF. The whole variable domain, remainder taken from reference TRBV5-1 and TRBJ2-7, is KAGVTQTPRYLIKTRGQQVTLSCSPISGHRSVSWYQQTPGQGLQFLFEYFSETQRNKGNFPGRFSGRQFSNSRSEMNVSTLELGDSALYLCASSLGYSYEQYFGPGTRLTVT.

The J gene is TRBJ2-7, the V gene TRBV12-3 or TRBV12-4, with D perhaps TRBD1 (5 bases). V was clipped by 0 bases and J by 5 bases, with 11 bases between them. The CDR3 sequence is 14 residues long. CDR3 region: CASSLADINHEQYF. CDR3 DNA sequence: TGTGCCAGCAGTTTAGCGGACATAAACCACGAGCAGTACTTC.

The CDR3 reads CASEGDRLYGYTF. The CDR3, as DNA: TGTGCCAGCGAGGGAGACCGCCTCTATGGCTACACCTTC. The J gene is TRBJ1-2, the V gene TRBV7-9, with unresolved D. Trimming took 8 bases from V and 4 from J, leaving 14 bases between them. The CDR3 totals 13 residues. Germline V gene lookup returns CDR1 SEHNR and CDR2 FQNEAQ (reference sequence). Full variable domain (rest looked up from reference TRBV7-9 and TRBJ1-2): DTGVSQNPRHKITKRGQNVTFRCDPISEHNRLYWYRQTLGQGPEFLTYFQNEAQLEKSRLLSDRFSAERPKGSFSTLEIQRTEQGDSAMYLCASEGDRLYGYTFGSGTRLTVV.

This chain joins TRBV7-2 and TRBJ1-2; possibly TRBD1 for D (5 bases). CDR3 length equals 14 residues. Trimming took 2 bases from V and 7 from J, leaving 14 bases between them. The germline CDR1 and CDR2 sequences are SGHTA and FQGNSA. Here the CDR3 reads CASSLLGQGLGYTF. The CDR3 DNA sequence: TGTGCCAGCAGCTTACTAGGGCAGGGCCTTGGCTACACCTTC. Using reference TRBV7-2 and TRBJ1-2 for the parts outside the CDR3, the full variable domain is GAGVSQSPSNKVTEKGKDVELRCDPISGHTALYWYRQSLGQGLEFLIYFQGNSAPDKSGLPSDRFSAERTGGSVSTLTIQRTQQEDSAVYLCASSLLGQGLGYTFGSGTRLTVV.

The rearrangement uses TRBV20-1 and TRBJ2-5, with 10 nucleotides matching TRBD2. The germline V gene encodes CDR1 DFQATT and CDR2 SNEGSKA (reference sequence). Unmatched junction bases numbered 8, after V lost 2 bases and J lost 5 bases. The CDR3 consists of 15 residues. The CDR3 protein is CSARRTGTSEETQYF. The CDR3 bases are TGCAGTGCTAGAAGAACCGGGACTAGCGAGGAGACCCAGTACTTC.

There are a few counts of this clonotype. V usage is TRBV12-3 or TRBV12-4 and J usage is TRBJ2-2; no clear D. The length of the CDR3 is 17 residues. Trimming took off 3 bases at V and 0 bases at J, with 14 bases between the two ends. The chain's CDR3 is CASSFGLGRTNTGELFF. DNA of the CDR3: TGTGCCAGCAGTTTTGGGCTCGGACGGACGAACACCGGGGAGCTGTTTTTT.

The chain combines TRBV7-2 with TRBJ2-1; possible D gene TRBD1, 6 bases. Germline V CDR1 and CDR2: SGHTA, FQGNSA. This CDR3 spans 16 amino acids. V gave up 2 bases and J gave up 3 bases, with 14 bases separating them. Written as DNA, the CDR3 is TGTGCCAGCAGCTTAAACGCAGGGGCCCGCTACAATGAGCAGTTCTTC. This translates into CASSLNAGARYNEQFF.